The next 14 T cell receptor beta chains were all read from a single sample in a study of human T cells and chemical hapten exposure (dated by TCRdb to about 2021). This sample's time point label indicates: patch test 1, 2 weeks after DPC sensitization. According to the study, the label for this sample's treatment or condition signals: therapeutic diphenylcyclopropenone sensitization with weekly scalp DPC. Total RNA was extracted from unfractionated whole blood collected in Tempus Blood RNA tubes. The library was produced with RACE. The sequencing machine was a NextSeq 500. TCRdb reprocessing: public reads trimmed at Q25 with fastp, clones called with MiXCR, in-frame beta chains kept. Identical CDR3 protein sequences are pooled into one entry, listed with their most common genes and DNA. The sample records approximately 52,000 distinct CDR3 sequences, approximately 11% of which are singletons. The biggest ten clones account for 1.5% to 2% of the sample.

The specimen was whole blood, collected in connection with sensitization to the hapten diphenylcyclopropenone (DPC). The receptor set was obtained from a woman aged 40 to 49 with alopecia areata. Some clones in this sample may be carry-over from other donors' samples.

This clonotype has a count of ten or more. One junction end disagrees with the germline gene, perhaps due to a read error. V gene TRBV20-1 combines with J gene TRBJ1-1; D is unclear. CDR1 is DFQATT, CDR2 SNEGSKA, per germline (reference sequence). The CDR3 totals 8 residues. The CDR3 sequence is CSSGFVTF. The CDR3 bases are TGCAGCTCTGGGTTTGTTACCTTT.

This clonotype was counted at least ten times. The chain recombines TRBV14 with TRBJ2-1; TRBD2 matches at 7 bases. This CDR3 comprises 14 residues. Germline V lookup: CDR1 SGHDN, CDR2 FVKESK. Trimming took 8 bases from V and 5 from J; bases not matched to a gene: 9. CDR3 bases: TGTGCCAGCCGTCTAGCGGACCCAAACAATGAGCAGTTCTTC. It specifies CASRLADPNNEQFF.

This clonotype was seen many times. The chain uses TRBV10-2 and TRBJ2-6; the D gene could be TRBD1 or TRBD2 (5 bases each). Looked up from germline, CDR1 is WSHSY and CDR2 is SAAADI. The germline V and J ends were trimmed by 9 bases and 2 bases, with 26 bases remaining between them. The CDR3 is 19 amino acids. CDR3 nucleotide sequence: TGCGCCAGTCCTTGGATACGCGGTAGGGGAGCACCTGGGGCCAACGTCCTGACTTTC. Its protein is CASPWIRGRGAPGANVLTF.

The V call is TRBV21-1, the J call TRBJ2-4; TRBD1, the D gene given by the table, was not confirmed from the DNA. TRBV21-1 is listed as a pseudogene. CDR3 length: 14 amino acids. The chain's CDR3 is CASSPLGKGVLQYF. The CDR3 DNA is TGTGCCAGCAGCCCCCTGGGAAAGGGAGTCCTTCAGTACTTC.

The chain combines TRBV29-1 with TRBJ2-1, with 9 nucleotides matching TRBD2. Trimming at V came to 7 bases and at J to 6 bases, leaving 7 bases not matched to a gene. The germline gives CDR1 SQVTM, CDR2 ANQGSEA. The length of the CDR3 is 13 residues. The CDR3 DNA is TGCAGCGGCGGACTAGCGCGAACCAATGAGCAGTTCTTC. Residues: CSGGLARTNEQFF.

The chain combines TRBV30 with TRBJ2-7; 7 nucleotides agree with TRBD2. Germline-derived CDR1 and CDR2 are GTSNPN and SVGIG (reference sequence). This CDR3 has 14 residues. V lost 0 bases, J lost 6 bases, and 8 bases stayed unmatched. The CDR3 protein is CAWSVKRDSPEQYF. Here the CDR3 DNA reads TGTGCCTGGAGTGTAAAGCGGGACTCTCCCGAGCAGTACTTC.

This clonotype has ten or more counts. The V call is TRBV4-3, the J call TRBJ2-1; D may be TRBD1 (5 bases). CDR1 is LGHNA, CDR2 YSLEER, per germline. V lost 0 bases, J lost 7 bases, and 16 bases lay in between. This CDR3 comprises 16 residues. The CDR3 region has the DNA TGCGCCAGCAGCCAAGAAGGGCCAGACTCAGGGAATGAGCAGTTCTTC. It is translated as CASSQEGPDSGNEQFF.

This clonotype was detected ten times or more. The CDR3 sequence: CASSLRHFTDTQYF. The CDR3 coding sequence is TGTGCCAGCAGCCTCCGACACTTCACAGATACGCAGTATTTT. The chain joins TRBV7-9 to TRBJ2-3, with D unresolved. V lost 5 bases and J lost 2, with 11 bases in between. Germline CDR1 SEHNR, CDR2 FQNEAQ (reference sequence). There are 14 residues in the CDR3.

V usage is TRBV6-5 and J usage is TRBJ1-1, with 7 bases matching TRBD1. V shed 6 bases and J 6 bases; nucleotides not matched to a gene: 10. This CDR3 region has 14 residues. Per the germline V gene, CDR1 is MNHEY and CDR2 is SVGAGI. The CDR3 protein is CASSGLDRVPEAFF. Here the CDR3 DNA reads TGTGCCAGCAGCGGGCTAGACAGGGTCCCTGAAGCTTTCTTT.

This clonotype was found a few times. This sequence joins TRBV2 and TRBJ2-3; D not resolved. Germline CDR1 is SNHLY and CDR2 is FYNNEI. This CDR3 spans 14 amino acids. V was clipped by 6 bases and J by 2 bases, with 12 bases between them. CDR3 sequence reads: CASRRVSTTDTQYF. DNA for the CDR3: TGTGCCAGCAGGAGAGTCTCGACCACAGATACGCAGTATTTT.

At least ten counts were recorded for this clonotype. This chain links TRBV7-2 with TRBJ1-1; TRBD1 aligns across 8 bases. CDR1 is SGHTA and CDR2 is FQGNSA in the germline V gene. This CDR3 region has 17 residues. V shed 2 bases and J 4 bases; nucleotides not matched to a gene: 12. CDR3 amino acids: CASSLRPGGLGGTEAFF. CDR3 DNA: TGTGCCAGCAGCTTAAGGCCAGGGGGCTTAGGAGGCACTGAAGCTTTCTTT. The variable domain in full, completed from reference TRBV7-2 and TRBJ1-1, reads GAGVSQSPSNKVTEKGKDVELRCDPISGHTALYWYRQSLGQGLEFLIYFQGNSAPDKSGLPSDRFSAERTGGSVSTLTIQRTQQEDSAVYLCASSLRPGGLGGTEAFFGQGTRLTVV.

This clonotype occurred many times. This sequence joins TRBV6-2 or TRBV6-3 and TRBJ1-1; 11 bases agree with TRBD1. Germline CDR1 reads MNHEY; CDR2 reads SVGEGT. The ends lost 6 bases at V and 10 bases at J; junction bases unmatched: 10. The CDR3 consists of 14 residues. The CDR3 reads CASSAGTGGIRAFF. CDR3 coding DNA: TGTGCCAGCAGCGCCGGGACAGGGGGTATAAGAGCTTTCTTT.

This clonotype was observed a handful of times. The chain has TRBV2 and TRBJ2-7; 12 bases are shared with TRBD1. V gave up 5 bases and J gave up 2 bases; unmatched junction bases: 4. The CDR3 length is 15 residues. Germline assignment: CDR1 SNHLY and CDR2 FYNNEI. DNA for the CDR3: TGTGCCAGCAGTAGGGACAGGGGGCGCACCTACGAGCAGTACTTC. Translation: CASSRDRGRTYEQYF.

To note about this clonotype: A junction boundary mismatches the germline segment, possibly from a read error. The gene calls are TRBV3-1 and TRBJ1-1, with a possible D match to TRBD1 (5 bases). The CDR3 covers 15 residues. Germline assignment: CDR1 LGHDT and CDR2 YNNKEL (reference sequence). For the CDR3, the DNA is TGTGCCAGCAGCCCGATTGGGGGACCGAACACTGAAGCTATCTTT. Translation gives CASSPIGGPNTEAIF.